The present T cell receptor beta chain was sequenced within a study of shared clonotypes between healthy human individuals. Study-level points and caveats: A handful of donors showed sharing of around 5% of naive CD4 clonotypes.

CD8 cells regarded as naive lacked CD45RO, were positively chosen for CCR7, and omitted terminally differentiated effector memory CD45RA+ cells. Germline V lookup: CDR1 SNHLY, CDR2 FYNNEI. The CDR3 is 15 amino acids. J gave up 3 bases and V 2 bases, and 4 bases lay outside the gene matches. About this clone: Antigen unknown.

Per the original methods: Junction-only sequences produced by ImmunoSEQ had no quality scores, so filtering differed. Repertoires were generated with immunoSEQ multiplex PCR, while TCRdb's copy carries only in-frame clones and drops some. The D gene and trimming were derived from the DNA, and the V and J assignments and clone size from that table. The top ten hold approximately 1% of the sample, which has under 2,000,000 clones, about 94% seen once. The clonotype originates from a man aged 18-30 years in good health. The sample taken for sequencing was naive CD8+ T cells sorted from blood. The chain recombines TRBV2 with TRBJ1-2, with 9 bases lining up with TRBD1. The CDR3 protein is CASSERRTGDYGYTF. The DNA of the CDR3 is TGTGCCAGCAGTGAAAGGAGGACAGGGGACTATGGCTACACCTTC.